Shown below are 2 T cell receptor beta chains from a single sample sequenced in a study of a mutant IDH1 vaccine in newly diagnosed glioma. Their antigens remain unidentified. Profiled with immunoSEQ multiplex PCR; TCRdb holds only in-frame clones, not every one. The table lists fewer than 75,000 clones, about 88% of them singletons. Time point reported: week 11, during vaccination. Doses of 300 ug of mutant IDH1 20-mer peptide were given with topical imiquimod. The starting material was PBMCs, obtained from a glioma patient whose treatment included an IDH1 peptide vaccine. These receptor sequences come from a woman in her 50s with glioma.

The chain recombines TRBV2 with TRBJ2-1, with TRBD2 matching 7 bases. The CDR3 spans 14 residues. V was clipped by 7 bases and J by 9 bases; unmatched bases: 12. The V gene's germline CDR1 is SNHLY and CDR2 FYNNEI. The DNA for the CDR3 is TGTGCCAGCAAGGGGAGGGTCGGGTCGGTTGAGCAGTTCTTC. Encoded protein: CASKGRVGSVEQFF.

The chain employs TRBV7-9 and TRBJ1-1; maybe TRBD1 (5 bases). The length of the CDR3 is 14 residues. With 3 bases removed from V and 3 bases from J, the gap between germline ends came to 11 bases. From germline, CDR1 is SEHNR and CDR2 FQNEAQ (reference sequence). The chain's CDR3 is CASSFDSVYTEAFF. The CDR3 DNA reads TGTGCCAGCAGCTTCGACAGTGTCTACACTGAAGCTTTCTTT.